The clone carrying this TCR beta chain showed up just a few times. The V gene's germline CDR1 is SGHAT and CDR2 FQNNGV. Trimming took off 2 bases at V and 3 bases at J, with 13 bases between the two ends. CDR3 length: 15 amino acids. This sample is drawn from a study of patients and donors after allogeneic stem cell transplantation. TCRdb reprocessed the RT-PCR reads via MiXCR and lists one record per CDR3 protein. The table records 200,000 to 250,000 distinct CDR3 sequences, about 14% of them present only once. What was sequenced was blood, either unsorted or a sorted T cell fraction (not recorded which). V usage is TRBV11-2 and J usage is TRBJ1-2; tentative D call: TRBD1 (6 bases). This sequence was found in a human donor who was either an allogeneic HSCT recipient or a stem cell or donor lymphocyte infusion donor (not recorded which). It is not recorded whose cells these are; they may come from a transplant donor. The CDR3 DNA is TGTGCCAGCAGCTTAAGTGGGGGGCTCGACTATGGCTACACCTTC. This encodes CASSLSGGLDYGYTF.